One and the same sample provided the 13 T cell receptor beta chains below, sequenced in a study of blood T cell repertoires in COVID-19 (dated by TCRdb to 2020 to 2022). The method behind the library was the immunoSEQ multiplex PCR assay. The immuneACCESS repertoire file appears here via TCRdb, limited to in-frame rearrangements. These files lack a portion of the clones; in checked studies, under half of the deficit traces to unresolved V genes, and the cause of the others is not known. Across this sample there are approximately 150,000 clones, with 85% to 90% seen only once. The ten largest clones represent roughly 8% of the sample. The sequenced sample consisted of peripheral blood. These receptors were obtained from a woman between 55 and 75 years old with acute or convalescent COVID-19.

This clone was seen repeatedly, ten times or more. V is TRBV18 and J is TRBJ1-3, with a weak D call TRBD1 (6 bases). The CDR3 sequence is 14 residues long. Trimming removed 8 bases from V and 0 bases from J, with 11 bases in between. Germline loops: CDR1 KGHSH, CDR2 LQKENI. CDR3 coding DNA: TGTGCCAGCCACGGACAGCTCTCTGGAAACACCATATATTTT. It codes for CASHGQLSGNTIYF.

The CDR3 DNA reads as TGCAGCGCAGCTCCCTCGGAGATGAACACTGAAGCTTTCTTT. Translated, it gives CSAAPSEMNTEAFF. The V gene is TRBV29-1, the J gene TRBJ1-1; no clear D gene. Germline V gene sequence: CDR1 SQVTM, CDR2 ANQGSEA. This CDR3 contains 14 residues. V lost 7 bases and J lost 0, with 15 bases in between.

The gene calls are TRBV6-5 and TRBJ1-4; TRBD1 might be the D (5 bases). This CDR3 region has 13 residues. Germline CDR1 MNHEY, CDR2 SVGAGI. Trimming left V 5 bases short and J 7 bases short, with 11 bases between. The CDR3 loop reads CASSREQGEKLFF. For the CDR3, the DNA is TGTGCCAGCAGTCGGGAGCAGGGTGAAAAACTGTTTTTT.

The chain has TRBV11-3 and TRBJ2-2; no firm D call. V lost 1 base to trimming and J lost 6 bases, with 6 bases between them. Germline V gene sequence: CDR1 SGHNT, CDR2 YENEEA. The CDR3 is 13 residues long. Here the CDR3 reads CASSLGVAGELFF. DNA for the CDR3: TGTGCCAGCAGCTTAGGCGTAGCCGGGGAGCTGTTTTTT.

This clone was counted between two and nine times. V is TRBV3-1 (or the pseudogene TRBV3-2) and J is TRBJ1-2, with TRBD1 as a possible D gene (5 bases). The CDR3 covers 13 residues. Trimming took off 0 bases at V and 6 bases at J, with 8 bases between the two ends. In germline, CDR1 is LGHDT, CDR2 YNNKEL (reference sequence). Written as DNA, the CDR3 is TGTGCCAGCAGCCAAGATAAAGGGGATGGCTACACCTTC. It codes for CASSQDKGDGYTF.

This clone occurred a few times. The chain recombines TRBV6-5 with TRBJ1-1, with a possible D match to TRBD1 (6 bases). The CDR3 length is 15 residues. Per the germline V gene, CDR1 is MNHEY and CDR2 is SVGAGI. The ends were cut back, 7 bases at V and 3 bases at J, with 18 bases in the middle. The CDR3 DNA follows: TGTGCCAGCAAACCGATGGGGGCGCGGGACACTGAAGCTTTCTTT. It codes for CASKPMGARDTEAFF.

The chain links TRBV30 to TRBJ1-5; D might be TRBD1 (5 bases). The ends were cut back, 3 bases at V and 0 bases at J, with 9 bases in the middle. Germline V CDR1 and CDR2: GTSNPN, SVGIG (reference sequence). The CDR3 spans 14 residues. CDR3 amino acids: CAWRRQNSNQPQHF. DNA for the CDR3: TGTGCCTGGAGAAGACAGAATAGCAATCAGCCCCAGCATTTT. The variable domain in full, completed from reference TRBV30 and TRBJ1-5, reads SQTIHQWPATLVQPVGSPLSLECTVEGTSNPNLYWYRQAAGRGLQLLFYSVGIGQISSEVPQNLSASRPQDRQFILSSKKLLLSDSGFYLCAWRRQNSNQPQHFGDGTRLSIL.

The V gene is TRBV5-4, the J gene TRBJ2-3; 12 nucleotides align to TRBD2. The germline gives CDR1 SGHNT, CDR2 YYREEE (reference sequence). There are 16 residues in the CDR3. J gave up 1 base and V 2 bases, and 2 bases lay outside the gene matches. Here the CDR3 reads CASSFRLAGGTDTQYF. CDR3 nucleotide sequence: TGTGCCAGCAGCTTCCGACTAGCGGGAGGCACAGATACGCAGTATTTT.

CDR3: CASSRGPHPNEQFF. Here the CDR3 DNA reads TGTGCCAGCAGCCGGGGGCCCCACCCGAATGAGCAGTTCTTC. The chain couples TRBV3-1 (or the pseudogene TRBV3-2) to TRBJ2-1; a weak D match, TRBD1 (6 bases). The length of the CDR3 is 14 residues. In germline, CDR1 is LGHDT, CDR2 YNNKEL (reference sequence). Trimming removed 4 bases from V and 7 bases from J, with 14 bases in between.

This clone was found once. The J gene is TRBJ2-7, the V gene TRBV4-3; 8 bases map to TRBD1. Germline CDR1 reads LGHNA; CDR2 reads YSLEER. The CDR3 is 14 amino acids. The ends lost 1 base at V and 3 bases at J; junction bases unmatched: 2. Here the CDR3 reads CASSQGTGRYEQYF. CDR3 in DNA: TGCGCCAGCAGCCAAGGGACAGGGCGCTACGAGCAGTACTTC.

This rearrangement joins TRBV9 to TRBJ1-3, with D tentatively TRBD1 (6 bases). This CDR3 contains 18 residues. Trimming pared 4 bases from V and 0 bases from J, leaving 20 bases between. CDR1 SGDLS and CDR2 YYNGEE come from the germline V gene. The DNA for the CDR3 is TGTGCCAGCAGCCCTCCTCGGGGGGCAGGAGGCTCTGGAAACACCATATATTTT. Protein sequence: CASSPPRGAGGSGNTIYF.

CDR3 sequence: CASSLGQGPYNEQFF. CDR3 sequence (DNA): TGTGCCAGCAGCTTGGGACAGGGCCCCTACAATGAGCAGTTCTTC. The chain couples TRBV11-3 to TRBJ2-1; 9 bases match TRBD1. The germline V gene has CDR1 SGHNT and CDR2 YENEEA. With V trimmed by 3 bases and J by 2 bases, 2 bases remained unmatched. The CDR3 is made up of 15 amino acids.

This clone was observed once. The chain combines TRBV11-2 with TRBJ1-6; TRBD1 matches at 7 bases. CDR1 and CDR2 (germline): SGHAT, FQNNGV. V lost 4 bases, J lost 0 bases, and 9 bases stayed unmatched. This CDR3 comprises 18 residues. CDR3 loop: CASSSTFRGSSYNSPLHF. The CDR3 DNA is TGTGCCAGCAGCTCGACTTTCAGGGGGAGCTCCTATAATTCACCCCTCCACTTT.